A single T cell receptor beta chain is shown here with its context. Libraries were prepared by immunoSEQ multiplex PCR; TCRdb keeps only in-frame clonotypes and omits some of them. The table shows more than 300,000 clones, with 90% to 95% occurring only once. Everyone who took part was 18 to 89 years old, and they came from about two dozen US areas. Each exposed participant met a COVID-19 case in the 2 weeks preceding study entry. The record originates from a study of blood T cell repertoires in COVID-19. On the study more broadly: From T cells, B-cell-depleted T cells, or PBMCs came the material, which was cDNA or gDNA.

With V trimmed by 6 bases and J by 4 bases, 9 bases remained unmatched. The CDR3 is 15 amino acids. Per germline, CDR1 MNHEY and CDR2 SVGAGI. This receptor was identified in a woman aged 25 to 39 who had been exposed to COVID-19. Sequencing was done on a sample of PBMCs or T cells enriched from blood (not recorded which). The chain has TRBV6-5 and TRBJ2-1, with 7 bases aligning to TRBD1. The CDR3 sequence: CASRAGGGGYNEQFF. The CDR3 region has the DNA TGTGCCAGCAGAGCAGGGGGTGGTGGGTACAATGAGCAGTTCTTC.